This T cell receptor (beta chain) was sequenced during a study of blood T cell repertoires in COVID-19. In germline, CDR1 is SGHTA, CDR2 FQGTGA. The length of the CDR3 is 15 residues. V shed 5 bases and J 3 bases; nucleotides not matched to a gene: 5. Sequenced by immunoSEQ multiplex PCR; TCRdb stores in-frame clones only, minus some. The sample records a few hundred thousand clones, around four fifths being singletons. A single count supports this clone. Sequenced sample: peripheral blood. The TCR sequence derives from an elderly woman with active or convalescent COVID-19. This chain connects TRBV7-3 to TRBJ2-3, with 10 bases matching TRBD2. CDR3 bases: TGTGCCAGCAGCCCCCGGGGACTAGCGACAGATACGCAGTATTTT. Protein: CASSPRGLATDTQYF.